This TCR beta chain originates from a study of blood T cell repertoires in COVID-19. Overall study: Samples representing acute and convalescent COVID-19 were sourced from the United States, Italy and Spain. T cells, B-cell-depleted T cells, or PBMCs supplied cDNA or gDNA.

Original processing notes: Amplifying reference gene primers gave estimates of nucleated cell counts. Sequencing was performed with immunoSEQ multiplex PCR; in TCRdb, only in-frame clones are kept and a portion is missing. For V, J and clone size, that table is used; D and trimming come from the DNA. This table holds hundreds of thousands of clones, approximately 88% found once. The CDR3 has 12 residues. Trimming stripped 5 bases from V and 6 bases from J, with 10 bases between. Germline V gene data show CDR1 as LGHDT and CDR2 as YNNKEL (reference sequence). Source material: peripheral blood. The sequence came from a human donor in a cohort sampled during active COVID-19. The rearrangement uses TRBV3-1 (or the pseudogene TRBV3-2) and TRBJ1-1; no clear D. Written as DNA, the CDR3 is TGTGCCAGCAGCTGGGTCGGGTCTGAAGCTTTCTTT. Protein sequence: CASSWVGSEAFF.